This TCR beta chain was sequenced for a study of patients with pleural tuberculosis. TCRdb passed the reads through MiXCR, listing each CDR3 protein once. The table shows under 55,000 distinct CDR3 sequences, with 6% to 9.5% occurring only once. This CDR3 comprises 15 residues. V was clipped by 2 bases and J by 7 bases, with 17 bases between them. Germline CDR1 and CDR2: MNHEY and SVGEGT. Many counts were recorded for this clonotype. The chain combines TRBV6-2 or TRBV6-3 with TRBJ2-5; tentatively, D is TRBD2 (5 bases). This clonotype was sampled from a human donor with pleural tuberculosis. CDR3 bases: TGTGCCAGCAGTTACCAGAGGGCCCGAGGTGTGACCCAGTACTTC. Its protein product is CASSYQRARGVTQYF.